Shown below are 5 T cell receptor beta chains from a single sample sequenced in a study of blood T cell repertoires in COVID-19. Sequenced by immunoSEQ multiplex PCR; TCRdb stores in-frame clones only, minus some. The sample lists almost 85,000 clones, around 80% occurring once. The sample taken for sequencing was peripheral blood. The receptor source for this set is an elderly man with active or convalescent COVID-19.

The chain joins TRBV28 to TRBJ1-5, with a weak D call TRBD1 (6 bases). CDR3 length equals 14 residues. V lost 5 bases and J 9 bases, leaving 17 bases between the germline ends. The germline CDR1 and CDR2 sequences are MDHEN and SYDVKM. CDR3 in amino acids: CASSRRGEGGPQHF. The CDR3 DNA reads as TGTGCCAGCAGTCGCAGGGGAGAGGGTGGGCCCCAGCATTTT.

V gene TRBV7-9 combines with J gene TRBJ2-3; weak D call: TRBD2 (6 bases). V dropped 3 bases and J dropped 0 bases, with 13 bases sitting between them. The CDR3 is made up of 16 amino acids. Germline values: CDR1 SEHNR, CDR2 FQNEAQ (reference sequence). The CDR3 DNA sequence: TGTGCCAGCAGCTTGGGACTTTCTACTAGCACAGATACGCAGTATTTT. Translating it yields CASSLGLSTSTDTQYF.

The chain links TRBV9 to TRBJ1-2; D ambiguous. V lost 1 base to trimming and J lost 4 bases, with 14 bases between them. CDR1 SGDLS and CDR2 YYNGEE come from the germline V gene. This CDR3 contains 15 residues. This CDR3 reads CASSVREDGSYGYTF. The CDR3, as DNA: TGTGCCAGCAGCGTACGGGAGGATGGGAGCTATGGCTACACCTTC.

The DNA of the CDR3 is TGTGCCTGGAGTGTGACCGGGACACGTAACACTGAAGCTTTCTTT. Translating gives CAWSVTGTRNTEAFF. This chain uses TRBV30 with TRBJ1-1; the D gene is possibly TRBD1 (6 bases). V was clipped by 0 bases and J by 2 bases, with 13 bases between them. CDR3 length equals 15 residues. Germline V gene data show CDR1 as GTSNPN and CDR2 as SVGIG (reference sequence).

The chain employs TRBV7-9 and TRBJ2-5; TRBD1 is a possible D gene (5 bases). V was pared by 2 bases and J by 4 bases, with 14 bases between. The CDR3 totals 15 residues. Germline loops: CDR1 SEHNR, CDR2 FQNEAQ (reference sequence). The CDR3 region has the DNA TGTGCCAGCAGCTTAAGGGGCGGACCGGGAGAGACCCAGTACTTC. It translates to CASSLRGGPGETQYF.